The clone carrying this T cell receptor beta chain appeared a single time. The sample comes from a study of cytomegalovirus exposure and HLA in healthy donors. This PCR relied on a set of 60 Vbeta primers and 13 Jbeta primers. The repertoire was sequenced with immunoSEQ multiplex PCR; TCRdb's copy has only in-frame clones and lacks some. The sample contains fewer than 200,000 clones, about 81% of which appear only once. Germline CDR1 reads SGHAT; CDR2 reads FQNNGV. The CDR3 extends over 14 amino acids. V gave up 8 bases and J gave up 0 bases, with 14 bases separating them. The chain recombines TRBV11-2 with TRBJ2-7; D unclear. The receptor was isolated from a woman in her twenties or thirties in good health and CMV-seronegative. Sequencing was done on a sample of PBMCs. The CDR3 protein is CASGKAARSYEQYF. CDR3 DNA sequence: TGTGCCAGCGGCAAGGCGGCACGCTCCTACGAGCAGTACTTC.